This TCR beta chain was obtained from a study of blood T cell repertoires in COVID-19. On the study more broadly: From T cells, B-cell-depleted T cells, or PBMCs came the material, which was cDNA or gDNA.

In germline, CDR1 is SGHRS, CDR2 YFSETQ. This CDR3 has 16 amino acids. V was clipped by 4 bases and J by 3 bases, with 18 bases between them. Per the study methods: The assay estimated nucleated cells by amplifying reference gene primers. Some clones are missing from TCRdb's copy, which holds only in-frame ones; the method was immunoSEQ multiplex PCR. That table gives V, J and clone size, and the DNA gave D and trimming. The sample yields around 170,000 clones, about 91% seen once. The sequenced material came from peripheral blood. The chain combines TRBV5-1 with TRBJ2-3; the D gene is possibly TRBD1 (6 bases). The source of this sequence is a woman aged 25 to 39 with acute or convalescent COVID-19. DNA of the CDR3: TGCGCCAGCAGCAACCGCCCGGGACATAATACAGATACGCAGTATTTT. It translates to CASSNRPGHNTDTQYF.